These 25 T cell receptor beta chains were all obtained from the same sample, sequenced in a study of blood T cell repertoires in COVID-19. Using immunoSEQ multiplex PCR, the repertoire was profiled, and TCRdb retains in-frame clones only, with some absent. The data hold approximately 170,000 clones, with roughly 93% observed a single time. The sample taken for sequencing was peripheral blood. The origin of the receptors is a woman aged 55-70 years with COVID-19, enrolled during active disease.

The table lists this clone with a few counts. The rearrangement links TRBV4-3 to TRBJ1-3, with D unresolved. Deletions cut 0 bases from V and 0 bases from J, with 3 bases between. The CDR3 runs 14 residues. Germline CDR1 is LGHNA and CDR2 is YSLEER. The chain's CDR3 is CASSQDNSGNTIYF. The CDR3 DNA is TGCGCCAGCAGCCAAGACAACTCTGGAAACACCATATATTTT.

The chain uses TRBV6-2 or TRBV6-3 and TRBJ2-1; 9 bases align to TRBD1. From germline, CDR1 is MNHEY and CDR2 SVGEGT. V lost 0 bases and J lost 7; bases outside the gene matches: 10. The CDR3 has 17 amino acids. The CDR3 spells CASSYSVSGQGWNEQFF. In DNA form, the CDR3 reads TGTGCCAGCAGTTACTCCGTGAGCGGACAGGGGTGGAATGAGCAGTTCTTC.

This rearrangement joins TRBV27 to TRBJ2-3; TRBD1 aligns across 9 bases. The CDR3 sequence is 13 residues long. J gave up 4 bases and V 6 bases, and 2 bases lay outside the gene matches. Germline V gives CDR1 MNHEY, CDR2 SMNVEV (reference sequence). CDR3 sequence (DNA): TGTGCCAGCAGGGACAGGGGTCCAGATACGCAGTATTTT. This encodes CASRDRGPDTQYF.

V usage is TRBV11-2 and J usage is TRBJ1-1, with D tentatively TRBD1 (6 bases). CDR3 length: 15 amino acids. V gave up 6 bases and J gave up 1 base, with 15 bases separating them. Germline CDR1 and CDR2: SGHAT and FQNNGV. This CDR3 reads CASSPTGQTNTEAFF. CDR3 sequence (DNA): TGTGCCAGCAGTCCTACTGGACAGACGAACACTGAAGCTTTCTTT.

This clone turned up a few times. This chain joins TRBV19 and TRBJ2-7, with D maybe TRBD1 (6 bases). V shed 6 bases and J shed 3 bases, with 15 bases lying between them. The CDR3 runs 14 residues. The V gene's germline CDR1 is LNHDA and CDR2 SQIVND (reference sequence). CDR3 DNA: TGTGCCAGTAGGCAAAAGACAGGCGGCTACGAGCAGTACTTC. Protein product: CASRQKTGGYEQYF.

The chain joins TRBV14 to TRBJ1-1, with D maybe TRBD1 (5 bases). Trimming took off 0 bases at V and 6 bases at J, with 8 bases between the two ends. The CDR3 has 13 amino acids. Germline-derived CDR1 and CDR2 are SGHDN and FVKESK. The DNA for the CDR3 is TGTGCCAGCAGCCAAGAAGGGGTTTCTGAAGCTTTCTTT. The encoded protein is CASSQEGVSEAFF. Supplemented by reference TRBV14 and TRBJ1-1, the full variable domain reads EAGVTQFPSHSVIEKGQTVTLRCDPISGHDNLYWYRRVMGKEIKFLLHFVKESKQDESGMPNNRFLAERTGGTYSTLKVQPAELEDSGVYFCASSQEGVSEAFFGQGTRLTVV.

The CDR3 sequence: CASSFLSTGGEQYF. The CDR3 DNA is TGCGCCAGCAGCTTCCTTTCGACAGGGGGCGAGCAGTACTTC. The rearrangement links TRBV5-1 to TRBJ2-7; 9 bases match TRBD1. The V segment lost 2 bases and the J segment 6 bases; nucleotides outside the gene matches: 6. This CDR3 has 14 amino acids. The V gene's germline CDR1 is SGHRS and CDR2 YFSETQ.

This clone was detected once. The chain has TRBV2 and TRBJ1-5; D perhaps matches TRBD1 (6 bases). Trimming removed 4 bases from V and 2 bases from J, with 12 bases in between. Germline V gene data show CDR1 as SNHLY and CDR2 as FYNNEI. This CDR3 comprises 15 residues. The CDR3 loop is CASSVEGGGNQPQHF. CDR3 nucleotides: TGTGCCAGCAGTGTGGAAGGGGGTGGCAATCAGCCCCAGCATTTT.

The J gene is TRBJ1-1, the V gene TRBV20-1; 12 nucleotides match TRBD1. Unmatched junction bases numbered 6, after V lost 3 bases and J lost 1 base. Looked up from germline, CDR1 is DFQATT and CDR2 is SNEGSKA (reference sequence). This CDR3 has 16 amino acids. The CDR3 DNA reads as TGCAGTGCTAGTCGCGGGACAGGGGGCCCGAACACTGAAGCTTTCTTT. Translating it yields CSASRGTGGPNTEAFF.

This clone was observed a single time. The genes are TRBV6-1 and TRBJ1-1; weak D call: TRBD1 (6 bases). This CDR3 has 13 residues. Germline V lookup: CDR1 MNHNS, CDR2 SASEGT. Deletions cut 2 bases from V and 6 bases from J, with 10 bases between. The CDR3 sequence is CASSETGWAEAFF. As DNA, the CDR3 is TGTGCCAGCAGTGAAACAGGGTGGGCTGAAGCTTTCTTT.

The rearrangement joins TRBV11-1 to TRBJ2-2; D perhaps matches TRBD1 (5 bases). Germline lookup yields CDR1 SGHAT and CDR2 FQDESV (reference sequence). V gave up 5 bases and J gave up 1 base, with 11 bases separating them. There are 15 residues in the CDR3. The CDR3 here is CASSQRQGNTGELFF. CDR3 bases: TGTGCCAGCAGCCAGCGCCAGGGGAACACCGGGGAGCTGTTTTTT. Full variable domain (outside the CDR3, taken from reference TRBV11-1 and TRBJ2-2): EAEVAQSPRYKITEKSQAVAFWCDPISGHATLYWYRQILGQGPELLVQFQDESVVDDSQLPKDRFSAERLKGVDSTLKIQPAELGDSAMYLCASSQRQGNTGELFFGEGSRLTVL.

This clone appeared a single time. V gene TRBV28 combines with J gene TRBJ2-7; 7 bases agree with TRBD1. The CDR3 covers 14 residues. The trim removed 5 bases at V and 3 bases at J, leaving 7 bases unmatched. Looked up from germline, CDR1 is MDHEN and CDR2 is SYDVKM. The CDR3 sequence is CASSAPGQLYEQYF. The CDR3 DNA follows: TGTGCCAGCAGTGCGCCGGGACAGCTCTACGAGCAGTACTTC.

This clone was counted between two and nine times. The chain has TRBV9 and TRBJ2-5; 7 bases are shared with TRBD1. The CDR3 runs 17 residues. Trimming removed 2 bases from V and 5 bases from J; junction bases left unmatched: 15. Germline values: CDR1 SGDLS, CDR2 YYNGEE. In DNA, the CDR3 is TGTGCCAGCAGCGTCCCCAGGGGGATGGGGCCTCAGGAGACCCAGTACTTC. Translation: CASSVPRGMGPQETQYF.

This chain uses TRBV30 with TRBJ1-2; D gene ambiguous. Per the germline V gene, CDR1 is GTSNPN and CDR2 is SVGIG (reference sequence). The CDR3 consists of 14 residues. Trimming removed 5 bases at V and 0 bases at J, with 13 bases between. CDR3 DNA: TGTGCCTGGGCGGGAATTCAGGCTAACTATGGCTACACCTTC. As protein: CAWAGIQANYGYTF.

The CDR3 region is CASSPGQGTNTEAFF. The CDR3 DNA sequence: TGTGCCAGTAGCCCGGGACAGGGGACGAACACTGAAGCTTTCTTT. V and J are TRBV19 and TRBJ1-1; 10 bases agree with TRBD1. The germline V gene encodes CDR1 LNHDA and CDR2 SQIVND (reference sequence). Trimming removed 6 bases from V and 1 base from J; junction bases left unmatched: 5. The CDR3 runs 15 residues.

This chain uses TRBV18 with TRBJ1-1; TRBD1 is a possible D gene (5 bases). There are 14 residues in the CDR3. Per the germline V gene, CDR1 is KGHSH and CDR2 is LQKENI. Trimming removed 4 bases from V and 1 base from J, with 10 bases in between. The CDR3 DNA follows: TGTGCCAGCTCACTCCTTCAGGGGAACACTGAAGCTTTCTTT. Its protein is CASSLLQGNTEAFF.

The CDR3 nucleotides read TGTGCCAGCTCACCACCGCACTCCACCGGGGAGCTGTTTTTT. It specifies CASSPPHSTGELFF. The chain links TRBV18 to TRBJ2-2; D ambiguous. Germline V gives CDR1 KGHSH, CDR2 LQKENI. V was clipped by 0 bases and J by 4 bases, with 6 bases between them. This CDR3 has 14 amino acids. The full variable domain, rest sourced from reference TRBV18 and TRBJ2-2, is NAGVMQNPRHLVRRRGQEARLRCSPMKGHSHVYWYRQLPEEGLKFMVYLQKENIIDESGMPKERFSAEFPKEGPSILRIQQVVRGDSAAYFCASSPPHSTGELFFGEGSRLTVL.

The gene calls are TRBV11-2 and TRBJ2-3; TRBD2 agrees at 7 bases. Germline values: CDR1 SGHAT, CDR2 FQNNGV. The CDR3 covers 14 residues. V lost 5 bases and J lost 5; bases outside the gene matches: 7. The CDR3 DNA is TGTGCCAGCAGCCTCGGACTAGTGAGAGATACGCAGTATTTT. Protein product: CASSLGLVRDTQYF.

The genes are TRBV18 and TRBJ1-2; 8 nucleotides match TRBD1. Unmatched junction bases numbered 5, after V lost 0 bases and J lost 8 bases. CDR3 length: 14 amino acids. Germline V gene data show CDR1 as KGHSH and CDR2 as LQKENI. CDR3 sequence reads: CASSPPDRGRGYTF. The CDR3 DNA reads as TGTGCCAGCTCACCACCTGACAGGGGTCGCGGCTACACCTTC.

The chain recombines TRBV18 with TRBJ2-1; 8 positions match TRBD2. Germline V gene data show CDR1 as KGHSH and CDR2 as LQKENI. The CDR3 has 16 residues. Trimming cost V 2 bases and J 7 bases; bases outside gene matches: 10. DNA of the CDR3: TGTGCCAGCTCACCATCCTCCGCGGGGGGCACTAATGAGCAGTTCTTC. Translated, it gives CASSPSSAGGTNEQFF.

The CDR3 DNA reads as TGTGCCAGCAGCCAGACTAGCGACCCCGAGCAGTACTTC. It yields the protein CASSQTSDPEQYF. The V gene is TRBV3-1 (or the pseudogene TRBV3-2), the J gene TRBJ2-7, with TRBD2 matching 8 bases. Germline lookup yields CDR1 LGHDT and CDR2 YNNKEL (reference sequence). J lost 6 bases, V lost 3 bases, and 4 bases had no gene match. CDR3 length equals 13 residues.

This chain connects TRBV6-5 to TRBJ1-5, with D unresolved. The CDR3 has 15 residues. CDR1 is MNHEY and CDR2 is SVGAGI in the germline V gene. The V and J ends lost 6 bases and 7 bases respectively, with 19 bases between them. CDR3 DNA sequence: TGTGCCAGCAGACGCGACCCCGGCAGCGGACAGCCCCAGCATTTT. This codes for CASRRDPGSGQPQHF.

The chain uses TRBV18 and TRBJ1-3, with 7 bases fitting TRBD1. J gave up 1 base and V 9 bases, and 15 bases lay outside the gene matches. This CDR3 contains 17 residues. CDR1 and CDR2 from the germline V gene are KGHSH and LQKENI. The CDR3 loop is CASNRDSSPVSGNTIYF. The CDR3 nucleotides read TGTGCCAGTAACCGGGACAGTTCTCCGGTTTCTGGAAACACCATATATTTT. Full variable domain (missing parts from reference TRBV18 and TRBJ1-3): NAGVMQNPRHLVRRRGQEARLRCSPMKGHSHVYWYRQLPEEGLKFMVYLQKENIIDESGMPKERFSAEFPKEGPSILRIQQVVRGDSAAYFCASNRDSSPVSGNTIYFGEGSWLTVV.

This chain links TRBV10-3 with TRBJ2-1; 8 nucleotides line up with TRBD1. V dropped 10 bases and J dropped 6; count of bases not matched to a gene: 14. This CDR3 spans 15 amino acids. In germline, CDR1 is ENHRY, CDR2 SYGVKD. The CDR3 here is CANRIPGQEGNEQFF. CDR3 sequence (DNA): TGTGCCAACAGAATCCCGGGACAGGAAGGCAATGAGCAGTTCTTC.

A few counts support this clone. The CDR3 region has the DNA TGTGCCAGCAGCTTAGTGGGCGGGGGGATCGGCTCCTACAATGAGCAGTTCTTC. Protein product: CASSLVGGGIGSYNEQFF. This rearrangement joins TRBV7-8 to TRBJ2-1; TRBD2 matches at 8 bases. The CDR3 is 18 amino acids. Germline trimming cut 1 base from V and 0 bases from J; bases unmatched to any gene: 8. Germline V CDR1 and CDR2: SGHVS, FQNEAQ.